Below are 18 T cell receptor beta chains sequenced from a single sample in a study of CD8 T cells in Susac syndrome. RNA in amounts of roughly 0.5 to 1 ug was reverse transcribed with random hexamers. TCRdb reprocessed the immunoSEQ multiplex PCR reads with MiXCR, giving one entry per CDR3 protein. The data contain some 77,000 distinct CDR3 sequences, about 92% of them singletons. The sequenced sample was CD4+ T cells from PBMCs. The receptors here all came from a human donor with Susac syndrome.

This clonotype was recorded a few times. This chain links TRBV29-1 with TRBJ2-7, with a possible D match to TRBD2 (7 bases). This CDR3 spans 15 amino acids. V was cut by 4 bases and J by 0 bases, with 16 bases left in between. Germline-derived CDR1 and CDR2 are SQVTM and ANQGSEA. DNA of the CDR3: TGCAGCGTTGCCACAGGGAGGGATTTCTCCTACGAGCAGTACTTC. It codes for CSVATGRDFSYEQYF.

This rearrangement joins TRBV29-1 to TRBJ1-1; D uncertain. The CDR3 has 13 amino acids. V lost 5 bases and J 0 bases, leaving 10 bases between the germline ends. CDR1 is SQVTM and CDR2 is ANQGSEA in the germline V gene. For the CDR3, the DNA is TGCAGCGTTTGTACAACCATGAACACTGAAGCTTTCTTT. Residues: CSVCTTMNTEAFF.

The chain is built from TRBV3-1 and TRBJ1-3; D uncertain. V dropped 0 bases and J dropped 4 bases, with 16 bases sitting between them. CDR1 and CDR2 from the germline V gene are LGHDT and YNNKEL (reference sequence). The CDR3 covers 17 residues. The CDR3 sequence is CASSQDRYSSLGNTIYF. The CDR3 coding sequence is TGTGCCAGCAGCCAAGACAGATATTCGTCCCTCGGAAACACCATATATTTT. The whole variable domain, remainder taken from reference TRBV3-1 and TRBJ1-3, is DTAVSQTPKYLVTQMGNDKSIKCEQNLGHDTMYWYKQDSKKFLKIMFSYNNKELIINETVPNRFSPKSPDKAHLNLHINSLELGDSAVYFCASSQDRYSSLGNTIYFGEGSWLTVV.

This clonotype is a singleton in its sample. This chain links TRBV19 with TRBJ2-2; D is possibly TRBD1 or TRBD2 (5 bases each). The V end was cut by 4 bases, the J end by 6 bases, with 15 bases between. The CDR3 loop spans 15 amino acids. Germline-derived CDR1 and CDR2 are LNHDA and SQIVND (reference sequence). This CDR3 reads CASSNSGTIAGELFF. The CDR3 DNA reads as TGTGCCAGTAGTAATTCCGGGACCATCGCCGGGGAGCTGTTTTTT.

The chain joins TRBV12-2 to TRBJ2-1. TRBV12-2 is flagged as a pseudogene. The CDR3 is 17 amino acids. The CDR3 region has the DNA TGTGCAAGTCGCTTAGTGATTAGCGGGGGAGTCTACAATGAGCAGTTCTTC. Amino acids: CASRLVISGGVYNEQFF.

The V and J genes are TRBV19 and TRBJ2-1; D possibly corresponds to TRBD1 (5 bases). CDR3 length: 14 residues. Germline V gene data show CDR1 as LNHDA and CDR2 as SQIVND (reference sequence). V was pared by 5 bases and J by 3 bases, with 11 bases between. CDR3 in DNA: TGTGCCAGTAGTTCGGCGGACATCTACAATGAGCAGTTCTTC. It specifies CASSSADIYNEQFF.

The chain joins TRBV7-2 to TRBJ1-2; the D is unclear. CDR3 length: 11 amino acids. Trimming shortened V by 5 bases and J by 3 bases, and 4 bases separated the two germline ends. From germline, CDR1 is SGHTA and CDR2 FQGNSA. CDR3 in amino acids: CASSRDYGYTF. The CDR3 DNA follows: TGTGCCAGCAGCCGAGACTATGGCTACACCTTC.

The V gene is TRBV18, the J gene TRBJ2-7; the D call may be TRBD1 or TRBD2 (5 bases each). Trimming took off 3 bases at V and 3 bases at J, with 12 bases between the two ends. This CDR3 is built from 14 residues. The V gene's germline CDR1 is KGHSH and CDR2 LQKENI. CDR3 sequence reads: CASSPPGTVYEQYF. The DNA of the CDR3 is TGTGCCAGCTCACCTCCCGGGACCGTCTACGAGCAGTACTTC.

Here the CDR3 DNA reads TGTGCCAGCAGTTTAGCCCCCCGGGCCGGGGAGCTGTTTTTT. Its protein product is CASSLAPRAGELFF. The V gene is TRBV27, the J gene TRBJ2-2; D is undetermined. The V and J ends lost 2 bases and 6 bases respectively, with 10 bases between them. This CDR3 has 14 amino acids. The V gene's germline CDR1 is MNHEY and CDR2 SMNVEV (reference sequence).

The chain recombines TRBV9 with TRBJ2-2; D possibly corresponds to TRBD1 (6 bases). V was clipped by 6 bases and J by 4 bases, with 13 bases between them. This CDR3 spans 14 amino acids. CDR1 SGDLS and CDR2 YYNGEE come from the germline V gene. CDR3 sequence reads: CASNQGRSTGELFF. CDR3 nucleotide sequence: TGTGCCAGCAACCAGGGGCGGAGCACCGGGGAGCTGTTTTTT.

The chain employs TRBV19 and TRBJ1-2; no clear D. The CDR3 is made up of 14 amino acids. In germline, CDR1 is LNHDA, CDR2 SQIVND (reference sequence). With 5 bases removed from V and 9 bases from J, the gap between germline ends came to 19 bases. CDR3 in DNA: TGTGCCAGTAGTGTCCGGGATCCGGTTACTAGCTACACCTTC. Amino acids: CASSVRDPVTSYTF.

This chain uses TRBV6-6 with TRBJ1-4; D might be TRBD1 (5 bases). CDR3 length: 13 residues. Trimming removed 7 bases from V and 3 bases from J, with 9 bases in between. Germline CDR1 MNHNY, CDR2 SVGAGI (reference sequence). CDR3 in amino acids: CASIWGSNEKLFF. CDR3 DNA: TGTGCCAGCATTTGGGGCTCTAATGAAAAACTGTTTTTT.

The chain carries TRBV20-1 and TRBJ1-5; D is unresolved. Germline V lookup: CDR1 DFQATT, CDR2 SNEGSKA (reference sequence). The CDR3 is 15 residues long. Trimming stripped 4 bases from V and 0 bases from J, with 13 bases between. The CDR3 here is CSAKFSEYSNQPQHF. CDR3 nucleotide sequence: TGCAGTGCTAAGTTTAGCGAGTATAGCAATCAGCCCCAGCATTTT.

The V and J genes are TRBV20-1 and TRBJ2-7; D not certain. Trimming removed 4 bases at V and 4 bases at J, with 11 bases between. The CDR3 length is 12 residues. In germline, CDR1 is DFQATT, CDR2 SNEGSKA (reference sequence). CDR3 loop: CSATKLTYEQYF. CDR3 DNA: TGCAGTGCTACCAAACTCACTTACGAGCAGTACTTC.

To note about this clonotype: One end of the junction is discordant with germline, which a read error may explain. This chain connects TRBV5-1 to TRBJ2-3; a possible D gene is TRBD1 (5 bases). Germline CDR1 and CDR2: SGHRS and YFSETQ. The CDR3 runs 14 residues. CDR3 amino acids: CASILGQSTDTQYF. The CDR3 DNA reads TGCGCCAGCATCTTGGGGCAGAGCACAGATACGCAGTATTTT.

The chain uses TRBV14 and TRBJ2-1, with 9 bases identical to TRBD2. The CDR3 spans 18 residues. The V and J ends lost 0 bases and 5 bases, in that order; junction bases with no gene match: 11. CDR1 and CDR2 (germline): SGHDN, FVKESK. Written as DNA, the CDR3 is TGTGCCAGCAGCCAAGATTATTCAAGGACTAGCGAAGACAATGAGCAGTTCTTC. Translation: CASSQDYSRTSEDNEQFF.

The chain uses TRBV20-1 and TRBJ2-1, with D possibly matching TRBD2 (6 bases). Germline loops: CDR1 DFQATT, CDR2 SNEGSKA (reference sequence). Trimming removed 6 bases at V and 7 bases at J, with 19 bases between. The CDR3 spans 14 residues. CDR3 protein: CSARTIVLGNEQFF. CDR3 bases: TGCAGTGCGAGGACTATAGTGTTAGGTAATGAGCAGTTCTTC.

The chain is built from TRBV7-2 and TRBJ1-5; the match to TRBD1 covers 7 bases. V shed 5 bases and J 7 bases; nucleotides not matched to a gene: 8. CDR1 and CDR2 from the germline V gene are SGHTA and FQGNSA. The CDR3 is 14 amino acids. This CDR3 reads CASSPQGGNQPQHF. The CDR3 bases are TGTGCCAGCAGCCCGCAGGGGGGGAACCAGCCCCAGCATTTT.